The clone carrying this T cell receptor (beta chain) has only a few counts. PCR amplification relied on 60 Vbeta primers (plus 13 Jbeta primers). TCRdb's table, derived via immunoSEQ multiplex PCR, lists solely in-frame clones and lacks some. The repertoire holds approximately 88,000 clones, 60% to 85% seen once, with 5.5% to 6% in the top ten. The data derive from a study of cytomegalovirus exposure and HLA in healthy donors. Germline CDR1 and CDR2: SEHNR and FQNEAQ (reference sequence). This CDR3 region has 13 residues. V was clipped by 6 bases and J by 5 bases; unmatched bases: 5. What was sequenced was PBMCs. This rearrangement joins TRBV7-9 to TRBJ2-3, with 7 bases fitting TRBD2. The TCR was taken from a man between 18 and 29 years old in good health and CMV-seropositive. This CDR3 reads CASRPGGRDTQYF. CDR3 DNA sequence: TGTGCCAGCAGACCGGGGGGAAGAGATACGCAGTATTTT.